These 17 T cell receptor beta chains were sequenced from one sample in a study of cytomegalovirus exposure and HLA in healthy donors. The PCR ran on 60 Vbeta and 13 Jbeta primers. Sequenced by immunoSEQ multiplex PCR; TCRdb stores in-frame clones only, minus some. The clone table shows roughly 45,000 clones, with the ten largest holding approximately 1.7%. Material: PBMCs. All receptors come from a woman aged 25 to 39 in good health and CMV-seronegative.

The CDR3 sequence is CASSPGLQYAAEAFF. CDR3 DNA sequence: TGTGCCAGCTCACCGGGACTTCAATATGCCGCTGAAGCTTTCTTT. The rearrangement links TRBV18 to TRBJ1-1; a possible D gene is TRBD1 (5 bases). The CDR3 sequence is 15 residues long. Trimming took off 3 bases at V and 6 bases at J, with 17 bases between the two ends. Per the germline V gene, CDR1 is KGHSH and CDR2 is LQKENI.

The chain has TRBV4-1 and TRBJ2-7; 9 bases match TRBD2. V was clipped by 0 bases and J by 3 bases; unmatched bases: 3. This CDR3 is 15 amino acids long. CDR1 MGHRA and CDR2 YSYEKL come from the germline V gene. The CDR3: CASSQDEREDYEQYF. CDR3 DNA sequence: TGCGCCAGCAGCCAAGATGAGCGGGAGGACTACGAGCAGTACTTC.

V is TRBV19 and J is TRBJ1-1; 8 bases match TRBD1. The germline gives CDR1 LNHDA, CDR2 SQIVND (reference sequence). The CDR3 spans 15 residues. V shed 4 bases and J 0 bases; nucleotides not matched to a gene: 4. CDR3 in DNA: TGTGCCAGTAGTACCAGACAGGGGATGAACACTGAAGCTTTCTTT. Translated: CASSTRQGMNTEAFF.

V and J are TRBV11-2 and TRBJ1-1; D is possibly TRBD1 (6 bases). Germline CDR1 and CDR2: SGHAT and FQNNGV. The CDR3 is 16 residues long. With 2 bases removed from V and 1 base from J, the gap between germline ends came to 14 bases. The CDR3 DNA reads TGTGCCAGCAGCTTAATCGGGCAGGGGAAGAACACTGAAGCTTTCTTT. This sequence encodes CASSLIGQGKNTEAFF.

The genes are TRBV19 and TRBJ2-3, with 10 bases matching TRBD2. The ends lost 4 bases at V and 3 bases at J; junction bases unmatched: 7. The CDR3 loop spans 16 amino acids. Looked up from germline, CDR1 is LNHDA and CDR2 is SQIVND (reference sequence). The CDR3 protein is CASSKASGRTTDTQYF. CDR3 in DNA: TGTGCCAGTAGTAAGGCTAGCGGGAGAACGACAGATACGCAGTATTTT.

The J gene is TRBJ2-7, the V gene TRBV29-1, with D hard to call. V gave up 7 bases and J gave up 2 bases, with 12 bases separating them. The length of the CDR3 is 12 residues. Germline V gene sequence: CDR1 SQVTM, CDR2 ANQGSEA. This CDR3 is CSAQSSAYEQYF. The CDR3 DNA reads TGCAGCGCACAGAGTTCCGCCTACGAGCAGTACTTC.

The V gene is TRBV28, the J gene TRBJ2-7; 9 nucleotides match TRBD1. Losses at the gene ends were 4 bases for V and 4 bases for J; bases not matched to a gene: 8. Germline CDR1 MDHEN, CDR2 SYDVKM. The CDR3 runs to 15 residues. CDR3 in amino acids: CASSSPGTGSYEQYF. In DNA, the CDR3 is TGTGCCAGCAGTTCCCCCGGGACAGGGTCTTACGAGCAGTACTTC.

The chain has TRBV4-2 and TRBJ2-5; TRBD2 agrees at 12 bases. CDR1 and CDR2 (germline): LGHNA, YNFKEQ. This CDR3 region has 16 residues. Trimming took 0 bases from V and 4 from J; bases not matched to a gene: 3. The CDR3 loop is CASSQETSGRGETQYF. The CDR3 DNA reads TGTGCCAGCAGCCAAGAGACTAGCGGGAGAGGAGAGACCCAGTACTTC.

This chain uses TRBV4-2 with TRBJ2-1, with 12 bases lining up with TRBD2. This CDR3 is 15 amino acids long. The V gene end was trimmed by 3 bases and the J gene end by 7 bases; junction bases not matched to a gene: 4. Germline values: CDR1 LGHNA, CDR2 YNFKEQ. CDR3 amino acids: CASSQASGRANEQFF. CDR3 bases: TGTGCCAGCAGCCAGGCTAGCGGGAGGGCAAATGAGCAGTTCTTC.

This chain joins TRBV28 and TRBJ2-7; D possibly corresponds to TRBD2 (6 bases). The germline V gene has CDR1 MDHEN and CDR2 SYDVKM. V was trimmed by 3 bases and J by 1 base, leaving 13 bases between them. The CDR3 is 15 residues long. The CDR3: CASSLGRGSSYEQYF. The CDR3 DNA reads TGTGCCAGCAGTTTGGGGCGGGGTTCGTCCTACGAGCAGTACTTC.

This chain uses TRBV6-6 with TRBJ2-7; 7 bases match TRBD1. V was clipped by 5 bases and J by 0 bases; unmatched bases: 4. This CDR3 is 14 amino acids long. In germline, CDR1 is MNHNY, CDR2 SVGAGI (reference sequence). The CDR3 nucleotides read TGTGCCAGCAGTAAGGACAGGAGCTCCTACGAGCAGTACTTC. It is translated as CASSKDRSSYEQYF.

This rearrangement joins TRBV15 to TRBJ2-7; TRBD1 agrees at 10 bases. CDR3 length: 15 amino acids. The germline CDR1 and CDR2 sequences are LNHNV and YYDKDF (reference sequence). Trimming at V came to 4 bases and at J to 2 bases, leaving 5 bases not matched to a gene. The CDR3 sequence is CATSKRTGGTYEQYF. CDR3 bases: TGTGCCACCAGCAAAAGGACAGGGGGAACCTACGAGCAGTACTTC.

J is TRBJ2-2 and V is TRBV28; D is unresolved. Germline V gene data show CDR1 as MDHEN and CDR2 as SYDVKM. This CDR3 is built from 11 residues. V dropped 5 bases and J dropped 5 bases, with 3 bases sitting between them. The CDR3 DNA reads TGTGCCAGCAGTCGTACCGGGGAGCTGTTTTTT. The encoded protein is CASSRTGELFF.

The V call is TRBV9, the J call TRBJ2-1; D might be TRBD1 (6 bases). The CDR3 has 16 residues. Germline V lookup: CDR1 SGDLS, CDR2 YYNGEE. The V end was cut by 4 bases, the J end by 0 bases, with 14 bases between. CDR3 sequence (DNA): TGTGCCAGCAGCTTCAGGGGCGCTAGCTCCTACAATGAGCAGTTCTTC. It specifies CASSFRGASSYNEQFF.

The rearrangement uses TRBV4-1 and TRBJ1-5, with a weak D call TRBD1 (5 bases). The CDR3 has 15 residues. CDR1 and CDR2 from the germline V gene are MGHRA and YSYEKL. V was shortened by 0 bases and J by 3 bases, with 9 bases between the two germline ends. This CDR3 is CASSQEPGVNQPQHF. The CDR3 coding sequence is TGCGCCAGCAGCCAAGAACCGGGGGTCAATCAGCCCCAGCATTTT.

The rearrangement joins TRBV6-1 to TRBJ2-7; 10 positions match TRBD2. Germline values: CDR1 MNHNS, CDR2 SASEGT. V gave up 1 base and J gave up 5 bases; unmatched junction bases: 5. CDR3 size: 15 residues. CDR3 sequence reads: CASSEVGLAFHEQYF. The CDR3, as DNA: TGTGCCAGCAGTGAAGTGGGACTAGCGTTCCACGAGCAGTACTTC.

This chain connects TRBV5-1 to TRBJ2-7, with 9 bases that match TRBD2. The V gene end was trimmed by 5 bases and the J gene end by 2 bases; junction bases not matched to a gene: 2. CDR3 length equals 13 residues. CDR1 SGHRS and CDR2 YFSETQ come from the germline V gene. The CDR3 nucleotides are TGCGCCAGCAGAATAGCGGGAGCCTACGAGCAGTACTTC. It encodes CASRIAGAYEQYF.